The next 28 T cell receptor beta chains were all read from a single sample in a study of blood T cell repertoires in COVID-19. Clones were sequenced by immunoSEQ multiplex PCR, and TCRdb holds only the in-frame ones, with some missing. The sample records around 290,000 clones, 75% to 95% being singletons. Sample: PBMCs or T cells enriched from blood (not recorded which). All receptors come from a woman aged 30 to 39 who had recovered from COVID-19.

This chain uses TRBV5-6 with TRBJ2-1; weak D call: TRBD2 (6 bases). CDR3 length equals 12 residues. Trimming pared 4 bases from V and 6 bases from J, leaving 8 bases between. Germline V gene sequence: CDR1 SGHDT, CDR2 YYEEEE. The DNA for the CDR3 is TGTGCCAGCAGCCCGGGAGTCAATGAGCAGTTCTTC. It codes for CASSPGVNEQFF.

This clone appeared a single time. The V and J genes are TRBV29-1 and TRBJ2-1; maybe TRBD2 (6 bases). In germline, CDR1 is SQVTM, CDR2 ANQGSEA. The CDR3 is 11 residues long. The CDR3 sequence: CSSFAGLEQFF. CDR3 DNA: TGCAGTTCGTTCGCGGGGCTTGAGCAGTTCTTC.

The rearrangement uses TRBV28 and TRBJ1-5, with D hard to call. Germline V gene sequence: CDR1 MDHEN, CDR2 SYDVKM. The CDR3 is made up of 16 amino acids. Trimming cost V 7 bases and J 2 bases, with 18 bases left between them. In nucleotides, the CDR3 is TGTGCCAGCACCGTAAGGGAGGGTATGGGCAATCAGCCCCAGCATTTT. Protein sequence: CASTVREGMGNQPQHF.

The rearrangement uses TRBV27 and TRBJ2-1, with D perhaps matching TRBD2 (5 bases). This CDR3 has 17 residues. The germline V and J ends were trimmed by 2 bases and 1 base, with 15 bases remaining between them. CDR1 is MNHEY and CDR2 is SMNVEV in the germline V gene (reference sequence). CDR3 amino acids: CASSLQWASLSYNEQFF. CDR3 DNA sequence: TGTGCCAGCAGTTTACAGTGGGCTAGCTTATCCTACAATGAGCAGTTCTTC.

This clone showed up just once. The chain joins TRBV7-8 to TRBJ1-5; 7 nucleotides agree with TRBD1. The ends lost 4 bases at V and 0 bases at J; junction bases unmatched: 6. Per the germline V gene, CDR1 is SGHVS and CDR2 is FQNEAQ. CDR3 length: 16 amino acids. CDR3 sequence reads: CASSSRTGDSNQPQHF. As DNA, the CDR3 is TGTGCCAGCAGCTCGAGGACAGGAGATAGCAATCAGCCCCAGCATTTT. The entire variable domain, with the rest obtained from reference TRBV7-8 and TRBJ1-5, is as follows: GAGVSQSPRYKVAKRGQDVALRCDPISGHVSLFWYQQALGQGPEFLTYFQNEAQLDKSGLPSDRFFAERPEGSVSTLKIQRTQQEDSAVYLCASSSRTGDSNQPQHFGDGTRLSIL.

A single count supports this clone. This chain connects TRBV4-2 to TRBJ2-7; 16 bases map to TRBD2. Germline trimming cut 3 bases from V and 2 bases from J; bases unmatched to any gene: 10. The CDR3 extends over 19 amino acids. Germline values: CDR1 LGHNA, CDR2 YNFKEQ. This CDR3 is CASSQQAGTSGRAPYEQYF. CDR3 DNA sequence: TGTGCCAGCAGCCAGCAGGCCGGGACTAGCGGGAGGGCCCCCTACGAGCAGTACTTC.

The V call is TRBV3-1 (or the pseudogene TRBV3-2), the J call TRBJ2-3; 8 bases are shared with TRBD2. Germline CDR1 is LGHDT and CDR2 is YNNKEL (reference sequence). With V trimmed by 0 bases and J by 8 bases, 7 bases remained unmatched. This CDR3 is built from 15 residues. The CDR3 is CASSQDRGAGATQYF. DNA for the CDR3: TGTGCCAGCAGCCAAGATCGGGGAGCGGGAGCTACGCAGTATTTT.

V and J are TRBV10-3 and TRBJ1-3, with D possibly being TRBD1 (6 bases). This CDR3 spans 14 amino acids. Trimming removed 5 bases from V and 0 bases from J, with 8 bases in between. Germline V gives CDR1 ENHRY, CDR2 SYGVKD. The CDR3 nucleotides read TGTGCCATCAGTACAGGGTTCTCTGGAAACACCATATATTTT. It specifies CAISTGFSGNTIYF.

The chain has TRBV7-3 and TRBJ1-2, with 7 bases that match TRBD1. CDR3 length equals 13 residues. CDR1 is SGHTA and CDR2 is FQGTGA in the germline V gene. The J segment lost 8 bases and the V segment lost 6 bases, leaving 9 bases of the junction unmatched. The CDR3 nucleotides are TGTGCCAGCAGTAAAATGACAGGGCAGGGCTACACCTTC. This encodes CASSKMTGQGYTF.

This clone was observed a single time. The rearrangement links TRBV30 to TRBJ1-3; 8 bases are shared with TRBD1. J lost 4 bases, V lost 3 bases, and 2 bases had no gene match. Germline V gene data show CDR1 as GTSNPN and CDR2 as SVGIG (reference sequence). This CDR3 is built from 13 residues. The CDR3 sequence: CAWSQGAGNTIYF. CDR3 DNA sequence: TGTGCCTGGAGCCAGGGGGCGGGAAACACCATATATTTT.

This chain connects TRBV28 to TRBJ2-7; perhaps TRBD1 as D (5 bases). The CDR3 totals 13 residues. V dropped 5 bases and J dropped 2 bases, with 10 bases sitting between them. Germline CDR1 MDHEN, CDR2 SYDVKM. The CDR3: CASSIQGPYEQYF. The CDR3 region has the DNA TGTGCCAGCAGTATCCAGGGCCCCTACGAGCAGTACTTC.

The gene calls are TRBV7-2 and TRBJ1-3, with unresolved D. Trimming pared 0 bases from V and 0 bases from J, leaving 6 bases between. This CDR3 comprises 15 residues. CDR1 and CDR2 from the germline V gene are SGHTA and FQGNSA. Written as DNA, the CDR3 is TGTGCCAGCAGCTTAGCGGTCGGCTCTGGAAACACCATATATTTT. Encoded protein: CASSLAVGSGNTIYF.

This chain links TRBV9 with TRBJ2-7; 9 nucleotides match TRBD2. In germline, CDR1 is SGDLS, CDR2 YYNGEE. V lost 3 bases to trimming and J lost 2 bases; unmatched junction nucleotides: 9. The length of the CDR3 is 16 residues. The CDR3 nucleotides are TGTGCCAGCAGCGAATCTAGCGGGACTTCTACCTACGAGCAGTACTTC. It encodes CASSESSGTSTYEQYF.

The chain joins TRBV7-2 to TRBJ2-1; 14 nucleotides match TRBD2. CDR3 length: 18 residues. Germline assignment: CDR1 SGHTA and CDR2 FQGNSA. V lost 5 bases to trimming and J lost 14 bases; unmatched junction nucleotides: 20. The CDR3 bases are TGTGCCAGCAGCCCCACCGGGACTAGCGGGAGTTTGTTATCTGGGGAGTTCTTC. This codes for CASSPTGTSGSLLSGEFF.

The genes are TRBV14 and TRBJ2-7; D possibly corresponds to TRBD1 (5 bases). Looked up from germline, CDR1 is SGHDN and CDR2 is FVKESK. The V end lost 0 bases, the J end lost 2 bases, and 17 bases lay between the germline ends. The length of the CDR3 is 17 residues. The CDR3 loop is CASSQDIVVAGPYEQYF. Here the CDR3 DNA reads TGTGCCAGCAGCCAAGATATAGTTGTGGCAGGGCCCTACGAGCAGTACTTC.

This chain connects TRBV30 to TRBJ2-7; possible D gene TRBD2, 5 bases. CDR3 size: 12 residues. Germline V gene data show CDR1 as GTSNPN and CDR2 as SVGIG (reference sequence). Trimming removed 4 bases from V and 0 bases from J, with 7 bases in between. CDR3 sequence reads: CAWNGVSYEQYF. The CDR3 coding sequence is TGTGCCTGGAACGGGGTCTCCTACGAGCAGTACTTC.

A word on this clone: This specimen includes other DNA sequences encoding the same CDR3. The chain is built from TRBV20-1 and TRBJ2-5; D is unclear. Germline CDR1 DFQATT, CDR2 SNEGSKA (reference sequence). The V end was cut by 0 bases, the J end by 7 bases, with 6 bases between. The CDR3 runs to 11 residues. The CDR3 reads CSARDPGTQYF. The CDR3 DNA reads TGCAGTGCTAGAGATCCAGGGACCCAGTACTTC.

This chain links TRBV19 with TRBJ2-2; D is uncertain. Germline V gives CDR1 LNHDA, CDR2 SQIVND (reference sequence). The CDR3 length is 13 residues. V shed 4 bases and J shed 5 bases, with 8 bases lying between them. The CDR3 DNA is TGTGCCAGTAGTACCGCACGGACCGGGGAGCTGTTTTTT. Its protein product is CASSTARTGELFF.

The chain links TRBV28 to TRBJ2-2; 10 nucleotides align to TRBD2. Unmatched junction bases numbered 5, after V lost 6 bases and J lost 4 bases. This CDR3 has 15 residues. Germline V gives CDR1 MDHEN, CDR2 SYDVKM. CDR3 DNA: TGTGCCAGCAGACGGACTAGCGGAATCACCGGGGAGCTGTTTTTT. This translates into CASRRTSGITGELFF. The full variable domain, completed using reference TRBV28 and TRBJ2-2, is DVKVTQSSRYLVKRTGEKVFLECVQDMDHENMFWYRQDPGLGLRLIYFSYDVKMKEKGDIPEGYSVSREKKERFSLILESASTNQTSMYLCASRRTSGITGELFFGEGSRLTVL.

The chain is built from TRBV10-3 and TRBJ2-3; TRBD2 aligns across 8 bases. Per germline, CDR1 ENHRY and CDR2 SYGVKD. The CDR3 covers 16 residues. Unmatched junction bases numbered 6, after V lost 4 bases and J lost 0 bases. The CDR3 nucleotides are TGTGCCATCAGTGGGCTAGCGGGCTCTAGCACAGATACGCAGTATTTT. As protein: CAISGLAGSSTDTQYF.

This clone was observed a single time. V gene TRBV3-1 (or the pseudogene TRBV3-2) combines with J gene TRBJ1-2; D is uncertain. This CDR3 has 14 residues. V gave up 1 base and J gave up 4 bases, with 10 bases separating them. The germline V gene encodes CDR1 LGHDT and CDR2 YNNKEL (reference sequence). CDR3 region: CASSQAQFTYGYTF. The CDR3 nucleotides are TGTGCCAGCAGCCAAGCCCAGTTCACCTATGGCTACACCTTC.

The rearrangement uses TRBV6-5 and TRBJ2-2; TRBD2 aligns across 11 bases. Germline CDR1 MNHEY, CDR2 SVGAGI. The CDR3 length is 15 residues. V dropped 6 bases and J dropped 5; count of bases not matched to a gene: 5. The CDR3 is CASRKTSGITGELFF. The CDR3 nucleotides are TGTGCCAGCAGAAAGACTAGCGGGATTACCGGGGAGCTGTTTTTT.

This chain uses TRBV6-1 with TRBJ2-1; D is perhaps TRBD2 (5 bases). In germline, CDR1 is MNHNS, CDR2 SASEGT. V lost 5 bases to trimming and J lost 7 bases, with 15 bases between them. This CDR3 has 14 residues. The CDR3 loop reads CASSLARWSNEQFF. As DNA, the CDR3 is TGTGCCAGCAGTCTAGCAAGGTGGTCAAATGAGCAGTTCTTC.

The chain has TRBV14 and TRBJ2-5, with D possibly being TRBD1 (5 bases). Germline CDR1 SGHDN, CDR2 FVKESK. The CDR3 sequence is 13 residues long. The V and J ends lost 5 bases and 6 bases respectively, with 13 bases between them. The CDR3 here is CASSYGPGKTQYF. CDR3 DNA sequence: TGTGCCAGCAGCTACGGGCCAGGGAAGACCCAGTACTTC.

The chain recombines TRBV11-2 with TRBJ2-7, with 7 bases that match TRBD2. V lost 0 bases to trimming and J lost 0 bases; unmatched junction nucleotides: 2. CDR1 and CDR2 from the germline V gene are SGHAT and FQNNGV. The CDR3 is 15 residues long. The CDR3 DNA is TGTGCCAGCAGCTTAGAGGGGAGGGCCTCCTACGAGCAGTACTTC. Encoded protein: CASSLEGRASYEQYF. The variable domain in full, with the rest retrieved from reference TRBV11-2 and TRBJ2-7, is EAGVAQSPRYKIIEKRQSVAFWCNPISGHATLYWYQQILGQGPKLLIQFQNNGVVDDSQLPKDRFSAERLKGVDSTLKIQPAKLEDSAVYLCASSLEGRASYEQYFGPGTRLTVT.

V and J are TRBV11-2 and TRBJ2-1; perhaps TRBD2 as D (6 bases). The germline V gene has CDR1 SGHAT and CDR2 FQNNGV. V lost 0 bases and J lost 9, with 18 bases in between. This CDR3 has 16 residues. The CDR3 coding sequence is TGTGCCAGCAGCTTAGATGCAGGCCCCTTGGGGGGTGAGCAGTTCTTC. Protein product: CASSLDAGPLGGEQFF. Combining the CDR3 with reference TRBV11-2 and TRBJ2-1 gives the whole variable domain EAGVAQSPRYKIIEKRQSVAFWCNPISGHATLYWYQQILGQGPKLLIQFQNNGVVDDSQLPKDRFSAERLKGVDSTLKIQPAKLEDSAVYLCASSLDAGPLGGEQFFGPGTRLTVL.

This clone was detected only once. The rearrangement uses TRBV7-9 and TRBJ2-7, with D unresolved. CDR1 is SEHNR and CDR2 is FQNEAQ in the germline V gene (reference sequence). The CDR3 extends over 13 amino acids. The V end was cut by 1 base, the J end by 4 bases, with 8 bases between. The CDR3 bases are TGTGCCAGCAGCTTAGTCCCGACATACGAGCAGTACTTC. Translated, it gives CASSLVPTYEQYF.

The V and J genes are TRBV7-3 and TRBJ2-7; TRBD1 agrees at 7 bases. The CDR3 extends over 13 amino acids. Trimming removed 2 bases from V and 4 bases from J; junction bases left unmatched: 2. Germline V gene data show CDR1 as SGHTA and CDR2 as FQGTGA. In nucleotides, the CDR3 is TGTGCCAGCAGCTTAGGCAGGGGGTACGAGCAGTACTTC. Protein sequence: CASSLGRGYEQYF.